This T cell receptor (beta chain) was recorded in a study of cytomegalovirus exposure and HLA in healthy donors. On the study more broadly: There were tens of millions of unique TCRs (from HLA-typed donors) in an early data release. Broader study findings: Reports described diagnosis of cytomegalovirus status by the classifier as highly specific and sensitive.

This PCR relied on a set of 60 Vbeta primers and 13 Jbeta primers. Under the authors' procedure: Unique TCR beta chains totaled some 88 million in a later count, with about 11 million of them shared. Repertoires were generated with immunoSEQ multiplex PCR, while TCRdb's copy carries only in-frame clones and drops some. V and J calls and clone size come straight from that table; D and trimming were deduced from the DNA. The sample includes about 130,000 clones, around 77% seen only once; the top ten take approximately 1.2%. Trimming removed 1 base from V and 3 bases from J; junction bases left unmatched: 7. The V gene's germline CDR1 is SNHLY and CDR2 FYNNEI. CDR3 length: 16 residues. This clone was observed a handful of times. What it binds is not known.

Sequenced input: PBMCs. V and J are TRBV2 and TRBJ2-7, with 9 positions matching TRBD2. This TCR came from a man aged 50 or older in good health and CMV-seronegative. CDR3 DNA sequence: TGTGCCAGCAGTGAAGTTGGCGGGAGGGGGGGCTACGAGCAGTACTTC. Its translation: CASSEVGGRGGYEQYF.